This entry features one T cell receptor beta chain sequence. The data were obtained in a study of control samples from healthy donors and cancer patients. This CDR3 comprises 16 residues. Trimming took 0 bases from V and 9 from J, leaving 15 bases between them. The V gene's germline CDR1 is MNHEY and CDR2 SVGAGI. Sequencing used immunoSEQ multiplex PCR; TCRdb keeps in-frame clones, though not all of them. The sample totals approximately 190,000 clones. Source material: blood. This chain links TRBV6-5 with TRBJ1-6; D perhaps matches TRBD1 (6 bases). The TCR originated in a woman in her twenties or thirties in good health. CDR3 nucleotides: TGTGCCAGCAGTTACTCGATATCGCAGGGGTCTTCACCCCTCCACTTT. Its translation is CASSYSISQGSSPLHF.